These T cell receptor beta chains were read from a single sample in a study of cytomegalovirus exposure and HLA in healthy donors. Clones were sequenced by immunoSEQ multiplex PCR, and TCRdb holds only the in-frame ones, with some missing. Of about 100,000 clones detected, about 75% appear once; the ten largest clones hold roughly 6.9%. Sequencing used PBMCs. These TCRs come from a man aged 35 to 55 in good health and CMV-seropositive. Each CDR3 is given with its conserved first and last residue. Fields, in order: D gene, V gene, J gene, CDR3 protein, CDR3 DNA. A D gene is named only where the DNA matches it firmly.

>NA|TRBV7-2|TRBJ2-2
CASSSLNTGELFF
TGTGCCAGCAGCTCCTTAAACACCGGGGAGCTGTTTTTT
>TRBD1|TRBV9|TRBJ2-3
CASSGTGLNTDTQYF
TGTGCCAGCAGCGGGACAGGGCTAAACACAGATACGCAGTATTTT
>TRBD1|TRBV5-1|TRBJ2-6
CASSSDPGQVVSGANVLTF
TGCGCCAGCAGCTCTGATCCGGGACAGGTCGTCTCTGGGGCCAACGTCCTGACTTTC
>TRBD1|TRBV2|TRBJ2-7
CASIQRGPEDEQYF
TGTGCCAGCATCCAGAGGGGGCCCGAGGACGAGCAGTACTTC
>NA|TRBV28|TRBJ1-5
CASSLYRASNQPQHF
TGTGCCAGCAGCTTGTACAGGGCGAGCAATCAGCCCCAGCATTTT
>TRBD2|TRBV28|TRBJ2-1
CASEGFGRVYNEQFF
TGTGCCAGTGAAGGGTTCGGGAGGGTGTACAATGAGCAGTTCTTC
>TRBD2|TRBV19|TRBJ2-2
CASWSSGNTGELFF
TGTGCCAGTTGGTCTAGCGGGAACACCGGGGAGCTGTTTTTT
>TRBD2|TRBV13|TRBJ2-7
CASGVGGKVYEQYF
TGTGCCAGCGGGGTGGGAGGGAAGGTCTACGAGCAGTACTTC
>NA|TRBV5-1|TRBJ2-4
CASSLLGRSTASAKNIQYF
TGCGCCAGCAGCTTGCTAGGTAGGTCGACCGCTTCAGCCAAAAACATTCAGTACTTC
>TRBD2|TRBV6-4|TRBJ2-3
CASGEGGENTQYF
TGTGCCAGCGGGGAGGGAGGGGAGAATACGCAGTATTTT
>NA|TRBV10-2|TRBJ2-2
CASSAGGRKNTGELFF
TGCGCCAGCAGTGCCGGAGGGAGAAAGAACACCGGGGAGCTGTTTTTT